The 22 T cell receptor beta chains listed next were all sequenced from one sample in a study of T cell changes during pregnancy in multiple sclerosis. Profiling relied on immunoSEQ multiplex PCR, and the TCRdb table lists in-frame clones only, not all of them. The data contain approximately 46,000 clones, around 90% of them singletons. Sequencing was performed on peripheral blood, taken after pregnancy. Source of these receptors: a female donor in good health, enrolled as a control in a pregnancy study.

This chain joins TRBV5-5 and TRBJ2-5; D perhaps matches TRBD2 (5 bases). The CDR3 loop spans 15 amino acids. V dropped 0 bases and J dropped 5 bases, with 14 bases sitting between them. Germline CDR1 reads SGHKS; CDR2 reads YYEKEE (reference sequence). In DNA, the CDR3 is TGTGCCAGCAGCTTGGGTTCCGGGGTTAGGGAGACCCAGTACTTC. It codes for CASSLGSGVRETQYF.

DNA for the CDR3: TGCGCCAGCAGGGGACTCTTGAGCTCCTACAATGAGCAGTTCTTC. The encoded protein is CASRGLLSSYNEQFF. V is TRBV5-1 and J is TRBJ2-1, with D perhaps TRBD2 (6 bases). Germline CDR1 SGHRS, CDR2 YFSETQ. V shed 5 bases and J shed 0 bases, with 12 bases lying between them. The CDR3 has 15 residues.

The table lists this clone with a count of one. The chain carries TRBV27 and TRBJ1-5; 11 bases match TRBD1. J lost 6 bases, V lost 4 bases, and 2 bases had no gene match. CDR3 length: 14 amino acids. The germline gives CDR1 MNHEY, CDR2 SMNVEV (reference sequence). The CDR3 DNA sequence: TGTGCCAGCAGTTGGACAGGGGGCTTTCAGCCCCAGCATTTT. This translates into CASSWTGGFQPQHF.

The gene calls are TRBV7-8 and TRBJ2-5, with D uncertain. Germline CDR1 and CDR2: SGHVS and FQNEAQ. The CDR3 has 11 residues. V was shortened by 4 bases and J by 2 bases, with 2 bases between the two germline ends. This chain's CDR3 is CASSSQETQYF. CDR3 nucleotide sequence: TGTGCCAGCAGCTCACAAGAGACCCAGTACTTC.

The rearrangement uses TRBV7-9 and TRBJ2-4; 11 positions match TRBD2. The CDR3 contains 15 residues. The germline V gene encodes CDR1 SEHNR and CDR2 FQNEAQ (reference sequence). Losses at the gene ends were 5 bases for V and 5 bases for J; bases not matched to a gene: 5. CDR3 nucleotides: TGTGCCAGCAGCCGACTAGCGGGGTGGGAAAACATTCAGTACTTC. Protein product: CASSRLAGWENIQYF.

The V and J genes are TRBV5-1 and TRBJ2-7; 7 bases fit TRBD2. Germline V gene sequence: CDR1 SGHRS, CDR2 YFSETQ. V dropped 3 bases and J dropped 4; count of bases not matched to a gene: 13. CDR3 length: 16 amino acids. The CDR3 DNA reads as TGCGCCAGCAGCTCCGTAATCGGGACTACCGCTTACGAGCAGTACTTC. The encoded protein is CASSSVIGTTAYEQYF.

CDR3 residues: CASSLGTVIYGYTF. The DNA for the CDR3 is TGTGCCAGCAGCCTTGGGACAGTTATCTATGGCTACACCTTC. This chain links TRBV5-6 with TRBJ1-2; 7 bases agree with TRBD1. The V gene end was trimmed by 4 bases and the J gene end by 4 bases; junction bases not matched to a gene: 7. The CDR3 runs to 14 residues. Germline V gene lookup returns CDR1 SGHDT and CDR2 YYEEEE.

CDR3 coding DNA: TGTGCCACCCGCGGGGAAGCACTATCCTACAATGAGCAGTTCTTC. It encodes CATRGEALSYNEQFF. V is TRBV10-3 and J is TRBJ2-1; perhaps TRBD2 as D (6 bases). There are 15 residues in the CDR3. Germline CDR1 reads ENHRY; CDR2 reads SYGVKD. Between the trimmed V and J ends, which lost 10 bases and 1 base, there was a span of 17 bases.

This rearrangement joins TRBV9 to TRBJ2-5; 7 nucleotides align to TRBD2. The CDR3 is made up of 15 amino acids. Per germline, CDR1 SGDLS and CDR2 YYNGEE. After removal of 3 bases from V and 4 bases from J, the junction contained 9 bases not matched to a gene. The CDR3 is CASSGSGDGRETQYF. In DNA form, the CDR3 reads TGTGCCAGCAGCGGCAGCGGGGACGGCAGAGAGACCCAGTACTTC.

The chain links TRBV19 to TRBJ1-1, with 12 bases fitting TRBD1. The CDR3 sequence is 15 residues long. Germline values: CDR1 LNHDA, CDR2 SQIVND (reference sequence). With V trimmed by 5 bases and J by 6 bases, 7 bases remained unmatched. CDR3 in amino acids: CASSLPGQGAAEAFF. Written as DNA, the CDR3 is TGTGCCAGTAGTTTGCCGGGACAGGGGGCGGCTGAAGCTTTCTTT.

This chain connects TRBV7-2 to TRBJ2-3, with 14 bases that match TRBD2. Unmatched junction bases numbered 6, after V lost 1 base and J lost 3 bases. The CDR3 is 18 residues long. CDR1 and CDR2 (germline): SGHTA, FQGNSA. The CDR3 sequence is CASSLGLAGGTGTDTQYF. The CDR3, as DNA: TGTGCCAGCAGCTTAGGACTAGCGGGAGGGACGGGAACAGATACGCAGTATTTT.

The chain carries TRBV30 and TRBJ2-5; 15 bases are shared with TRBD2. Looked up from germline, CDR1 is GTSNPN and CDR2 is SVGIG (reference sequence). The CDR3 sequence is 15 residues long. V lost 3 bases, J lost 3 bases, and 2 bases stayed unmatched. The CDR3: CAWSRTSGREETQYF. The CDR3 region has the DNA TGTGCCTGGAGCCGGACTAGCGGGAGGGAAGAGACCCAGTACTTC. The variable domain in full, with the rest retrieved from reference TRBV30 and TRBJ2-5, is SQTIHQWPATLVQPVGSPLSLECTVEGTSNPNLYWYRQAAGRGLQLLFYSVGIGQISSEVPQNLSASRPQDRQFILSSKKLLLSDSGFYLCAWSRTSGREETQYFGPGTRLLVL.

The chain combines TRBV19 with TRBJ2-3; the match to TRBD2 covers 7 bases. The CDR3 contains 16 residues. Germline V CDR1 and CDR2: LNHDA, SQIVND (reference sequence). The J segment lost 5 bases and the V segment lost 1 base, leaving 9 bases of the junction unmatched. The chain's CDR3 is CASSIGGSGVLDTQYF. CDR3 DNA sequence: TGTGCCAGTAGTATAGGGGGAAGCGGGGTATTAGATACGCAGTATTTT.

V gene TRBV4-3 combines with J gene TRBJ2-7, with 9 bases that match TRBD1. J gave up 1 base and V 3 bases, and 10 bases lay outside the gene matches. Germline CDR1 and CDR2: LGHNA and YSLEER. This CDR3 contains 17 residues. CDR3 nucleotide sequence: TGCGCCAGCAGCCAGGGGATTCCGGGGACAGGGTCCTACGAGCAGTACTTC. Its protein product is CASSQGIPGTGSYEQYF.

The V and J genes are TRBV27 and TRBJ2-7, with D maybe TRBD1 (6 bases). This CDR3 contains 15 residues. Germline-derived CDR1 and CDR2 are MNHEY and SMNVEV (reference sequence). Trimming pared 3 bases from V and 4 bases from J, leaving 16 bases between. This chain's CDR3 is CASSLSHRETYEQYF. CDR3 nucleotides: TGTGCCAGCAGTTTGTCGCACAGGGAAACATACGAGCAGTACTTC.

The chain couples TRBV5-6 to TRBJ2-1, with D uncertain. CDR1 is SGHDT and CDR2 is YYEEEE in the germline V gene. V lost 2 bases to trimming and J lost 4 bases, with 7 bases between them. This CDR3 has 13 amino acids. CDR3 sequence: CASSLDTYNEQFF. The CDR3 bases are TGTGCCAGCAGCTTAGACACTTACAATGAGCAGTTCTTC.

The V call is TRBV19, the J call TRBJ1-1; D is unclear. The germline V gene has CDR1 LNHDA and CDR2 SQIVND (reference sequence). This CDR3 is built from 13 residues. The germline V and J ends were trimmed by 8 bases and 1 base, with 11 bases remaining between them. The CDR3 spells CASGLHQNTEAFF. The CDR3, as DNA: TGTGCCAGTGGGCTACATCAGAACACTGAAGCTTTCTTT.

This chain links TRBV9 with TRBJ1-3; 7 positions agree with TRBD1. Trimming took 0 bases from V and 4 from J; bases not matched to a gene: 16. The CDR3 is 19 amino acids. Germline CDR1 is SGDLS and CDR2 is YYNGEE. The CDR3 here is CASSVGPLPGQNTGNTIYF. Written as DNA, the CDR3 is TGTGCCAGCAGCGTAGGACCCCTACCGGGACAGAATACCGGAAACACCATATATTTT.

Only a few counts were recorded for this clone. The rearrangement joins TRBV7-9 to TRBJ1-1; weak D call: TRBD1 (5 bases). The CDR3 length is 15 residues. V dropped 4 bases and J dropped 4 bases, with 16 bases sitting between them. The germline gives CDR1 SEHNR, CDR2 FQNEAQ (reference sequence). CDR3 residues: CASSSPDTSSTEAFF. The CDR3 DNA sequence: TGTGCCAGCAGCTCCCCGGACACCTCGAGCACTGAAGCTTTCTTT.

This chain links TRBV5-6 with TRBJ2-3, with a possible D match to TRBD1 (6 bases). The CDR3 consists of 15 residues. Germline V gives CDR1 SGHDT, CDR2 YYEEEE. V lost 2 bases, J lost 0 bases, and 10 bases lay in between. The CDR3 coding sequence is TGTGCCAGCAGCTTTAACAGGGCTAGCACAGATACGCAGTATTTT. Translation gives CASSFNRASTDTQYF. Together with reference TRBV5-6 and TRBJ2-3, the CDR3 gives the full variable domain: DAGVTQSPTHLIKTRGQQVTLRCSPKSGHDTVSWYQQALGQGPQFIFQYYEEEERQRGNFPDRFSGHQFPNYSSELNVNALLLGDSALYLCASSFNRASTDTQYFGPGTRLTVL.

This rearrangement joins TRBV5-4 to TRBJ1-6, with 7 bases lining up with TRBD1. V shed 0 bases and J 5 bases; nucleotides not matched to a gene: 2. The CDR3 consists of 15 residues. Per the germline V gene, CDR1 is SGHNT and CDR2 is YYREEE (reference sequence). Written as DNA, the CDR3 is TGTGCCAGCAGCTTGGTTGACAGGGATAATTCACCCCTCCACTTT. It is translated as CASSLVDRDNSPLHF.

This sequence joins TRBV5-6 and TRBJ1-2; 7 positions agree with TRBD1. This CDR3 comprises 14 residues. V trimming: 0 bases; J trimming: 4 bases; junction bases outside the gene matches: 3. Germline lookup yields CDR1 SGHDT and CDR2 YYEEEE. CDR3 nucleotide sequence: TGTGCCAGCAGCTTGGGACAGGGATTCTATGGCTACACCTTC. Its protein product is CASSLGQGFYGYTF.